This TCR beta chain was observed in a study of T cell changes during pregnancy in multiple sclerosis (dated by TCRdb to between 2018 and 2020). Notes on the research overall: The study examined how the T cell repertoire changed over the course of pregnancy in women with multiple sclerosis.

As encoded in the germline V gene, CDR1 is SGHTA while CDR2 is FQGNSA. The CDR3, from cysteine to phenylalanine, totals 13 residues. Only the CDR3 DNA stays, 39 bases, in frame from base 1. Deletion took 4 bases off V and 0 bases off J, with a span of 6 bases between the germline ends. As to this clone: What antigen it recognizes has not been identified. No base quality values were provided; no much bigger clone lies one nucleotide off.

The library was obtained by the immunoSEQ multiplex PCR assay. Not all clones reach the TCRdb copy of this immuneACCESS table, which keeps in-frame sequences only. Checked studies attribute under half of the gap to unresolved V genes and leave the rest unexplained. This sample is represented by around 60,000 clones; around 90% of them were singletons. The biggest ten clones account for roughly 0.48% of the sample. The sequenced sample was CD4+ T cells from peripheral blood mononuclear cells, obtained after pregnancy. Recombination connected TRBV7-2 to TRBJ1-2, with the D gene too uncertain to name. The TCR comes from a female donor in good health, enrolled as a control in a pregnancy study. In nucleotides, the sequence is TGTGCCAGCAGCTCCTATACTAACTATGGCTACACCTTC. Its product reads: CASSSYTNYGYTF. Full variable domain (CDR3 extended with the reference TRBV7-2 and TRBJ1-2 proteins): GAGVSQSPSNKVTEKGKDVELRCDPISGHTALYWYRQSLGQGLEFLIYFQGNSAPDKSGLPSDRFSAERTGGSVSTLTIQRTQQEDSAVYLCASSSYTNYGYTFGSGTRLTVV.